This TCR beta chain was retrieved from a study of OX40 agonist ivuxolimab in advanced cancers. V dropped 5 bases and J dropped 1 base, with 5 bases sitting between them. Germline assignment: CDR1 MNHNY and CDR2 SVGAGI (reference sequence). The length of the CDR3 is 12 residues. Assay used: immunoSEQ multiplex PCR; TCRdb lists only in-frame clones, some missing. Among tens of thousands of clones listed, roughly 79% were seen once. The origin of this receptor is an adult with an advanced solid tumor such as melanoma, head and neck, liver or kidney cancer. The sample in question was CD4+ or CD8+ T cells sorted from blood, obtained in a trial of the OX40 agonist ivuxolimab. The chain is built from TRBV6-6 and TRBJ1-1; D not resolved. This CDR3 reads CASSVQNTEAFF. Written as DNA, the CDR3 is TGTGCCAGCAGTGTCCAGAACACTGAAGCTTTCTTT.